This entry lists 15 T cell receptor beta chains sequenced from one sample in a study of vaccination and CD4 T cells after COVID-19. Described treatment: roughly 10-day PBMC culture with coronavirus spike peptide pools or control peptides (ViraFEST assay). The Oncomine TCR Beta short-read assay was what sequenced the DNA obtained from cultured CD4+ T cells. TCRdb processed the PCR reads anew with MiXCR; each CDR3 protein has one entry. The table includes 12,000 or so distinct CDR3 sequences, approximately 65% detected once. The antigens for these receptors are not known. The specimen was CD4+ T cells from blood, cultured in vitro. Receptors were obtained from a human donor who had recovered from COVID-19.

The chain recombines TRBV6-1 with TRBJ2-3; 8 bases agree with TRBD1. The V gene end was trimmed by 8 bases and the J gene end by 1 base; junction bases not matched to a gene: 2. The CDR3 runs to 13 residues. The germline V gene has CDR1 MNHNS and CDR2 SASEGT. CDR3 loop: CASEDRGTDTQYF. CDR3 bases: TGTGCCAGCGAGGACAGGGGCACAGATACGCAGTATTTT.

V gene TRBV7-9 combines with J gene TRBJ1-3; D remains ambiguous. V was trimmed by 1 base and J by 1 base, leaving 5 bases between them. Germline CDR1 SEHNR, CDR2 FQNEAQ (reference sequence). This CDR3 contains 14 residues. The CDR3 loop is CASSLGGSGNTIYF. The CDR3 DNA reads TGTGCCAGCAGCTTAGGGGGATCTGGAAACACCATATATTTT. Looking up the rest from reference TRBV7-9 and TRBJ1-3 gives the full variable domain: DTGVSQNPRHKITKRGQNVTFRCDPISEHNRLYWYRQTLGQGPEFLTYFQNEAQLEKSRLLSDRFSAERPKGSFSTLEIQRTEQGDSAMYLCASSLGGSGNTIYFGEGSWLTVV.

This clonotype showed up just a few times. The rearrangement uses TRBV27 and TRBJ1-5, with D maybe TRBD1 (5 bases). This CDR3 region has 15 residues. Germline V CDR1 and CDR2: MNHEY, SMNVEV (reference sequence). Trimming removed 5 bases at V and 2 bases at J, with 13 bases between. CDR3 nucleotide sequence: TGTGCCAGCAGTGGGGCCGGGGGTGGCAATCAGCCCCAGCATTTT. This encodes CASSGAGGGNQPQHF.

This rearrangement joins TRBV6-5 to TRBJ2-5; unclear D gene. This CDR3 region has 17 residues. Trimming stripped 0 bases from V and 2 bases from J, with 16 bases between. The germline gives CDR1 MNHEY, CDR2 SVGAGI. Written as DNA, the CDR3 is TGTGCCAGCAGTTACTCGACTGTGCAGAAGCCTCAAGAGACCCAGTACTTC. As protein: CASSYSTVQKPQETQYF.

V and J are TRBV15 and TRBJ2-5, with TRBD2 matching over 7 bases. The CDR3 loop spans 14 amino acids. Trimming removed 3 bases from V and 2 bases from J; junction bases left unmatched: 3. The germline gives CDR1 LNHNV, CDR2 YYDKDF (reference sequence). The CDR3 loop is CATSRLAEQETQYF. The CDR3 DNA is TGTGCCACCAGCAGGCTAGCGGAACAAGAGACCCAGTACTTC.

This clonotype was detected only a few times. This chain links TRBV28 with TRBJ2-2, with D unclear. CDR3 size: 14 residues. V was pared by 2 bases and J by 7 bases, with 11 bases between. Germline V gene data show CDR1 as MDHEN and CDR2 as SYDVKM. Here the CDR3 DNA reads TGTGCCAGCAGTTTAGACCCCTCCGTCGGGGAGCTGTTTTTT. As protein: CASSLDPSVGELFF.

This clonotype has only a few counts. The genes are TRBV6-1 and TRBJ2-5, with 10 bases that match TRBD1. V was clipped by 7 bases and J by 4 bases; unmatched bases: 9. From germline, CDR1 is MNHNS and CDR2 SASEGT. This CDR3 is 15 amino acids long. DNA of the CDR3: TGTGCCAGCACTATTCGGACAGGGGGGGGAGAGACCCAGTACTTC. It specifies CASTIRTGGGETQYF.

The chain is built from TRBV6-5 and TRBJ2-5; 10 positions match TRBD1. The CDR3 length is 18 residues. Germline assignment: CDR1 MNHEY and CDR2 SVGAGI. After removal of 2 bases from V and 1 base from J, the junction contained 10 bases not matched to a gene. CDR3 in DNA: TGTGCCAGCAGTTACGTCGTGTCGACAGGGGGCCCCCAAGAGACCCAGTACTTC. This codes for CASSYVVSTGGPQETQYF.

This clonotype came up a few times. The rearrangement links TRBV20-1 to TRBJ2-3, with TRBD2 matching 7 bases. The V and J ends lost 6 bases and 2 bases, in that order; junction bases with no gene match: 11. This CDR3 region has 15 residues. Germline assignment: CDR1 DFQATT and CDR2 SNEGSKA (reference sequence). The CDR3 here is CSAQGGRGPTDTQYF. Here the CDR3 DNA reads TGCAGTGCCCAGGGTGGGAGGGGCCCCACAGATACGCAGTATTTT.

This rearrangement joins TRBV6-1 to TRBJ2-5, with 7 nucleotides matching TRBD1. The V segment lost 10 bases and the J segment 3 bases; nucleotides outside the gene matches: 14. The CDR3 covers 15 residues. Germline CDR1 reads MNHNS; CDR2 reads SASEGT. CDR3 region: CAIRTTGQAEETQYF. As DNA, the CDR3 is TGTGCCATCCGTACCACAGGACAGGCGGAAGAGACCCAGTACTTC.

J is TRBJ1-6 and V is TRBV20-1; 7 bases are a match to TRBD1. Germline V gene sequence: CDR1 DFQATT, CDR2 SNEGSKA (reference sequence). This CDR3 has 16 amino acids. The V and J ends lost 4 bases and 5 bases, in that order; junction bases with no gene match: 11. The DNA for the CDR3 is TGCAGTGCTACGGATAGTAGAGGGGGCGATAATTCACCCCTCCACTTT. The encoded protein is CSATDSRGGDNSPLHF.

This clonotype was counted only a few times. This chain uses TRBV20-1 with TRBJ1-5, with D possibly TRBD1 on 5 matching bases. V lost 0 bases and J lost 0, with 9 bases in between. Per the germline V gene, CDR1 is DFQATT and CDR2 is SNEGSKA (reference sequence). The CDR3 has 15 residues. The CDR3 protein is CSARDPGGSNQPQHF. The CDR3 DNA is TGCAGTGCTAGAGATCCGGGGGGTAGCAATCAGCCCCAGCATTTT.

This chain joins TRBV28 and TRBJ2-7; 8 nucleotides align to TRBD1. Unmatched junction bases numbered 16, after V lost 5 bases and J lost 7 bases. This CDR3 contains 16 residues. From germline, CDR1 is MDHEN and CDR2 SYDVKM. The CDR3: CASSIADRVSSLEQYF. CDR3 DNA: TGTGCCAGCAGTATTGCGGACAGGGTATCTTCTCTGGAGCAGTACTTC.

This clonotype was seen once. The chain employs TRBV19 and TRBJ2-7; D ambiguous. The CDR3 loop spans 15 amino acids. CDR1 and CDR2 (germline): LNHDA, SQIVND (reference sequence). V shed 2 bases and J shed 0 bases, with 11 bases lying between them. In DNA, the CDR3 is TGTGCCAGTAGTATAAGTTCTGGTCCCTCCTACGAGCAGTACTTC. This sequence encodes CASSISSGPSYEQYF.

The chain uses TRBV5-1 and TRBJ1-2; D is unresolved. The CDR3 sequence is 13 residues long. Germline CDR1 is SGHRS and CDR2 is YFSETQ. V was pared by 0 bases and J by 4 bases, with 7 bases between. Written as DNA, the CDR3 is TGCGCCAGCAGCTTGGGACGTACCTATGGCTACACCTTC. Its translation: CASSLGRTYGYTF.